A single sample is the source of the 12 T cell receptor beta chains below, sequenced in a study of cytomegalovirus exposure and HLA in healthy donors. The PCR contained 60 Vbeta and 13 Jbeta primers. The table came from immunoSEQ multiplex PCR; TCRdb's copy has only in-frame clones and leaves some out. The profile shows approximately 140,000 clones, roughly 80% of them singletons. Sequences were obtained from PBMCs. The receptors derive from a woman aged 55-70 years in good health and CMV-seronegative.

The CDR3 spells CASRPQGALAHGYTF. In DNA, the CDR3 is TGTGCCAGCAGACCACAGGGGGCCTTAGCCCATGGCTACACCTTC. The rearrangement joins TRBV14 to TRBJ1-2, with 9 bases aligning to TRBD1. The CDR3 totals 15 residues. V gave up 6 bases and J gave up 6 bases; unmatched junction bases: 11. Germline-derived CDR1 and CDR2 are SGHDN and FVKESK.

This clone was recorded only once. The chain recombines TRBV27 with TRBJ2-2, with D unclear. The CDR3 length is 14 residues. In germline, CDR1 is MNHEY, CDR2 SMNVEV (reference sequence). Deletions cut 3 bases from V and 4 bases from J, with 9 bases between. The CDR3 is CASSLRQLTGELFF. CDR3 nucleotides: TGTGCCAGCAGTTTGAGGCAGCTCACCGGGGAGCTGTTTTTT.

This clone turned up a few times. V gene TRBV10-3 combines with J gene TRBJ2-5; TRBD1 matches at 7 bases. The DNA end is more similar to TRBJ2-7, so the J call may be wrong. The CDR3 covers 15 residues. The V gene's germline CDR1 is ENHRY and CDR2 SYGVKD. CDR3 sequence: CAISEPDRRTYEQYF. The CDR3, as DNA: TGTGCCATCAGTGAGCCGGACAGGCGGACCTACGAGCAGTACTTC.

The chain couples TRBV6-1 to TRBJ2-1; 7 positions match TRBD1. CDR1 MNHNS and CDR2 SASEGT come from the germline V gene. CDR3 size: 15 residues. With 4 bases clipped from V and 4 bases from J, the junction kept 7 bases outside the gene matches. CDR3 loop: CASSVSRGQYNEQFF. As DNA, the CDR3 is TGTGCCAGCAGTGTGTCAAGGGGACAGTACAATGAGCAGTTCTTC.

The CDR3 DNA reads as TGTGCCAGCAGCGGATCCAGGGCCAAAAACATTCAGTACTTC. Translated: CASSGSRAKNIQYF. The chain employs TRBV2 and TRBJ2-4; the D is unclear. V was trimmed by 6 bases and J by 1 base, leaving 10 bases between them. CDR1 SNHLY and CDR2 FYNNEI come from the germline V gene. This CDR3 is built from 14 residues.

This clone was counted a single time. CDR3 protein: CATSREVGNYVGDTQYF. DNA for the CDR3: TGTGCCACCAGCAGAGAAGTGGGTAACTACGTCGGAGATACGCAGTATTTT. The V and J genes are TRBV15 and TRBJ2-3; unclear D gene. The CDR3 totals 17 residues. CDR1 and CDR2 from the germline V gene are LNHNV and YYDKDF (reference sequence). V dropped 0 bases and J dropped 5 bases, with 18 bases sitting between them. Together with reference TRBV15 and TRBJ2-3, the CDR3 gives the full variable domain: DAMVIQNPRYQVTQFGKPVTLSCSQTLNHNVMYWYQQKSSQAPKLLFHYYDKDFNNEADTPDNFQSRRPNTSFCFLDIRSPGLGDTAMYLCATSREVGNYVGDTQYFGPGTRLTVL.

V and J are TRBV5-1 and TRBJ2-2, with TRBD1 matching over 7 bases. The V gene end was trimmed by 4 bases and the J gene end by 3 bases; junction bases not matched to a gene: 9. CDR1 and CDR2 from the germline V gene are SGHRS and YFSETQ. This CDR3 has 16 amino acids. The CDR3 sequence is CASSPAYGTDTGELFF. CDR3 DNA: TGCGCCAGCAGCCCCGCTTATGGGACAGACACCGGGGAGCTGTTTTTT.

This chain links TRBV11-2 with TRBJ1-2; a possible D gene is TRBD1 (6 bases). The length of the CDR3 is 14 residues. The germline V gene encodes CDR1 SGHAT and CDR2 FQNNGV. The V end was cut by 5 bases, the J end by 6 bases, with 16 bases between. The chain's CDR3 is CASSPTTGIDGYTF. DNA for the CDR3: TGTGCCAGCAGCCCTACAACAGGGATAGATGGCTACACCTTC.

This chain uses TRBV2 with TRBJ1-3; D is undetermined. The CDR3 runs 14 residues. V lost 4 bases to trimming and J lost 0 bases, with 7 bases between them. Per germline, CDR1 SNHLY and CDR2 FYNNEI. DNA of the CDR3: TGTGCCAGCAGTGTCCCAGACTCTGGAAACACCATATATTTT. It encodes CASSVPDSGNTIYF.

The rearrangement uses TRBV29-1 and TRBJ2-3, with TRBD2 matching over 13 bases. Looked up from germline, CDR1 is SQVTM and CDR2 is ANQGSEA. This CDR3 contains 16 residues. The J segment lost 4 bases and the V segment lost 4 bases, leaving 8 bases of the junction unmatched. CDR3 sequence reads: CSVVPHGLAGADTQYF. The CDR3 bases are TGCAGCGTTGTCCCCCACGGACTAGCGGGAGCAGATACGCAGTATTTT.

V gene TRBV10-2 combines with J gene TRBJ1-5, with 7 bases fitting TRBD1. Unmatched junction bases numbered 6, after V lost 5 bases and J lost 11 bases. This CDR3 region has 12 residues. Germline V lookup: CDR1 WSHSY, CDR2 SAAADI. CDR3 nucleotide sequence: TGCGCCAGCAGTAGACAGGGCGGCACCCAGCATTTT. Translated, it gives CASSRQGGTQHF.

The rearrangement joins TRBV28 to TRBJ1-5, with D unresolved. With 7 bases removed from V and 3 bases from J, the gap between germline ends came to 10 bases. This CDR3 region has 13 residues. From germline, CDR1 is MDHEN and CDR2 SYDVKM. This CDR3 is CASINSFNQPQHF. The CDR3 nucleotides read TGTGCCAGCATCAACAGTTTCAATCAGCCCCAGCATTTT.